A single sample gave rise to the 8 T cell receptor beta chains below, sequenced in a study of blood T cell repertoires in COVID-19. The assay was immunoSEQ multiplex PCR, and TCRdb's table has in-frame clones only and misses some. This table has some 140,000 clones, about four fifths appearing once. Sequencing was performed on PBMCs or T cells enriched from blood (not recorded which). The receptors were sampled from a man aged 50-59 years who had recovered from COVID-19.

The rearrangement joins TRBV28 to TRBJ2-7, with TRBD1 matching over 7 bases. V gave up 2 bases and J gave up 1 base; unmatched junction bases: 5. The CDR3 loop spans 15 amino acids. Per the germline V gene, CDR1 is MDHEN and CDR2 is SYDVKM. Here the CDR3 DNA reads TGTGCCAGCAGTTTACGCACAGGGGCTTCCTACGAGCAGTACTTC. As protein: CASSLRTGASYEQYF.

This chain connects TRBV27 to TRBJ1-2; 11 nucleotides align to TRBD1. The V segment lost 6 bases and the J segment 3 bases; nucleotides outside the gene matches: 9. Germline CDR1 and CDR2: MNHEY and SMNVEV (reference sequence). This CDR3 contains 16 residues. CDR3 coding DNA: TGTGCCAGCAGCGGGACTAGGGACAGGGGGTACTATGGCTACACCTTC. Encoded protein: CASSGTRDRGYYGYTF.

This clone was picked up one time. V is TRBV27 and J is TRBJ2-3; D remains unclear. The germline V and J ends were trimmed by 3 bases and 6 bases, with 19 bases remaining between them. This CDR3 has 16 residues. CDR1 and CDR2 (germline): MNHEY, SMNVEV (reference sequence). DNA for the CDR3: TGTGCCAGCAGTTTGGTCCTAGTACCCCCCCTGGATACGCAGTATTTT. Residues: CASSLVLVPPLDTQYF.

This clone was detected only a few times. This sequence joins TRBV29-1 and TRBJ2-2; D might be TRBD2 (6 bases). Trimming took 3 bases from V and 7 from J, leaving 6 bases between them. CDR3 length equals 11 residues. Germline V gene data show CDR1 as SQVTM and CDR2 as ANQGSEA. The CDR3 sequence is CSVEEGGELFF. CDR3 nucleotides: TGCAGCGTTGAGGAGGGCGGGGAGCTGTTTTTT.

V gene TRBV5-1 combines with J gene TRBJ2-1, with 10 positions matching TRBD2. Germline CDR1 is SGHRS and CDR2 is YFSETQ. The ends lost 4 bases at V and 5 bases at J; junction bases unmatched: 12. This CDR3 contains 17 residues. CDR3 loop: CASSLLAGAPFNNEQFF. The CDR3 DNA is TGCGCCAGCAGCCTTCTAGCGGGGGCCCCATTTAACAATGAGCAGTTCTTC.

The chain combines TRBV5-4 with TRBJ1-1; D is possibly TRBD1 (5 bases). V shed 4 bases and J shed 0 bases, with 13 bases lying between them. CDR3 length: 15 residues. Per the germline V gene, CDR1 is SGHNT and CDR2 is YYREEE (reference sequence). The CDR3 bases are TGTGCCAGCAGCGGGACTGAAATGTTGAACACTGAAGCTTTCTTT. Translating it yields CASSGTEMLNTEAFF.

V usage is TRBV10-3 and J usage is TRBJ1-1; D is uncertain. Germline values: CDR1 ENHRY, CDR2 SYGVKD. CDR3 length: 13 residues. Between the trimmed V and J ends, which lost 2 bases and 1 base, there was a span of 5 bases. The DNA for the CDR3 is TGTGCCATCAGTGAGGAGGAGAACACTGAAGCTTTCTTT. Its translation: CAISEEENTEAFF.

The chain links TRBV6-5 to TRBJ1-1, with 7 bases lining up with TRBD1. From germline, CDR1 is MNHEY and CDR2 SVGAGI. This CDR3 has 14 residues. V shed 0 bases, J shed 3 bases, and the junction held 1 base outside the gene matches. The CDR3 protein is CASSYSDRDTEAFF. Written as DNA, the CDR3 is TGTGCCAGCAGTTACTCAGACAGGGACACTGAAGCTTTCTTT.